The 24 T cell receptor beta chains below were found in one sample sequenced in a study of tumor-infiltrating lymphocytes in localized non-small cell lung cancer. The protocol was immunoSEQ multiplex PCR, while the TCRdb copy is restricted to in-frame clones and leaves out a portion. The sample lists about 14,000 clones, about 77% occurring once. The sample was lung tumor tissue. These receptors all come from a human donor with non-small cell lung cancer.

The V and J genes are TRBV11-2 and TRBJ2-2; D unclear. Germline lookup yields CDR1 SGHAT and CDR2 FQNNGV. V was pared by 8 bases and J by 0 bases, with 13 bases between. The CDR3 is made up of 15 amino acids. The CDR3 reads CASVGRRANTGELFF. CDR3 nucleotides: TGTGCCAGCGTTGGCCGGAGAGCGAACACCGGGGAGCTGTTTTTT. The whole variable domain, remainder taken from reference TRBV11-2 and TRBJ2-2, is EAGVAQSPRYKIIEKRQSVAFWCNPISGHATLYWYQQILGQGPKLLIQFQNNGVVDDSQLPKDRFSAERLKGVDSTLKIQPAKLEDSAVYLCASVGRRANTGELFFGEGSRLTVL.

This chain joins TRBV6-5 and TRBJ2-3; the match to TRBD2 covers 8 bases. V was pared by 4 bases and J by 4 bases, with 7 bases of the junction left unmatched. CDR1 is MNHEY and CDR2 is SVGAGI in the germline V gene. CDR3 length: 15 amino acids. The CDR3 region has the DNA TGTGCCAGCAGTTCCAGCGGGAGAGGCTCAGATACGCAGTATTTT. It codes for CASSSSGRGSDTQYF.

This clone was observed a handful of times. This rearrangement joins TRBV9 to TRBJ2-2, with 9 bases aligning to TRBD1. With V trimmed by 4 bases and J by 2 bases, 9 bases remained unmatched. This CDR3 comprises 17 residues. CDR1 is SGDLS and CDR2 is YYNGEE in the germline V gene. CDR3 DNA: TGTGCCAGCAGCCCCCGACAGGGGGGGGCTAACACCGGGGAGCTGTTTTTT. Translation gives CASSPRQGGANTGELFF.

This clone has more than one count but fewer than ten. This chain uses TRBV7-9 with TRBJ1-1; the D gene is possibly TRBD1 (6 bases). The CDR3 is made up of 14 amino acids. The V end lost 0 bases, the J end lost 1 base, and 6 bases lay between the germline ends. The germline CDR1 and CDR2 sequences are SEHNR and FQNEAQ (reference sequence). CDR3 coding DNA: TGTGCCAGCAGCTTAGCAGGGGGGAACACTGAAGCTTTCTTT. It is translated as CASSLAGGNTEAFF. Complete variable domain (other parts from reference TRBV7-9 and TRBJ1-1): DTGVSQNPRHKITKRGQNVTFRCDPISEHNRLYWYRQTLGQGPEFLTYFQNEAQLEKSRLLSDRFSAERPKGSFSTLEIQRTEQGDSAMYLCASSLAGGNTEAFFGQGTRLTVV.

The chain links TRBV7-2 to TRBJ2-1; 10 bases match TRBD2. J lost 4 bases, V lost 5 bases, and 8 bases had no gene match. Germline loops: CDR1 SGHTA, CDR2 FQGNSA. The CDR3 totals 16 residues. In DNA form, the CDR3 reads TGTGCCAGCAGCCGAGCGGGGGGGCCGAGTTACAATGAGCAGTTCTTC. It codes for CASSRAGGPSYNEQFF.

The J gene is TRBJ2-1, the V gene TRBV7-2; no clear D. The germline V gene has CDR1 SGHTA and CDR2 FQGNSA. V was pared by 4 bases and J by 5 bases, with 12 bases between. This CDR3 has 14 amino acids. CDR3: CASSSMGPNNEQFF. CDR3 bases: TGTGCCAGCAGCTCAATGGGCCCTAACAATGAGCAGTTCTTC.

The J gene is TRBJ2-2, the V gene TRBV10-1, with TRBD1 identical over 7 bases. V was pared by 7 bases and J by 7 bases, with 6 bases of the junction left unmatched. The CDR3 runs 13 residues. Germline values: CDR1 WNHNN, CDR2 SYGVQD (reference sequence). The CDR3 region has the DNA TGCGCCAGCACCCGTGACAGGGTCGGGGAGCTGTTTTTT. Encoded protein: CASTRDRVGELFF.

The V call is TRBV4-1, the J call TRBJ2-3, with 12 positions matching TRBD2. The CDR3 sequence is 18 residues long. Germline V gene data show CDR1 as MGHRA and CDR2 as YSYEKL. The trim removed 1 base at V and 4 bases at J, leaving 9 bases unmatched. CDR3 coding DNA: TGCGCCAGCAGCCAAGGACTAGCGGGAGTCCCTCGGCCAGATACGCAGTATTTT. This encodes CASSQGLAGVPRPDTQYF.

The chain uses TRBV19 and TRBJ1-2, with D maybe TRBD1 (6 bases). The V end was cut by 7 bases, the J end by 0 bases, with 12 bases between. Germline CDR1 is LNHDA and CDR2 is SQIVND (reference sequence). The CDR3 totals 14 residues. The DNA for the CDR3 is TGTGCCAGTACCCCGGACAGAACTAACTATGGCTACACCTTC. It codes for CASTPDRTNYGYTF.

This clone is a singleton in its sample. The chain has TRBV6-5 and TRBJ1-2, with D maybe TRBD1 (6 bases). Germline CDR1 reads MNHEY; CDR2 reads SVGAGI. The CDR3 spans 14 residues. The V and J ends lost 5 bases and 4 bases respectively, with 14 bases between them. The chain's CDR3 is CASSHKGQLYGYTF. The CDR3, as DNA: TGTGCCAGCAGTCATAAGGGACAACTCTATGGCTACACCTTC.

This clone was seen only a few times. The chain employs TRBV9 and TRBJ2-7; D not certain. The CDR3 length is 14 residues. V dropped 1 base and J dropped 2 bases, with 10 bases sitting between them. Germline CDR1 SGDLS, CDR2 YYNGEE. CDR3 sequence: CASSVSANPYEQYF. The CDR3, as DNA: TGTGCCAGCAGCGTATCTGCGAACCCCTACGAGCAGTACTTC.

V is TRBV6-4 and J is TRBJ1-5; 7 nucleotides line up with TRBD1. The CDR3 totals 14 residues. Germline V gene data show CDR1 as MRHNA and CDR2 as SNTAGT. V dropped 6 bases and J dropped 4; count of bases not matched to a gene: 6. The DNA of the CDR3 is TGTGCCAGCAGGGCGAGGGGGCCGAATCAGCCCCAGCATTTT. As protein: CASRARGPNQPQHF.

This rearrangement joins TRBV11-2 to TRBJ2-5; 10 bases are a match to TRBD2. The J segment lost 4 bases and the V segment lost 3 bases, leaving 2 bases of the junction unmatched. The germline gives CDR1 SGHAT, CDR2 FQNNGV. CDR3 size: 14 residues. CDR3 DNA: TGTGCCAGCAGCTTCGGACTAGCGGCAGAGACCCAGTACTTC. Protein: CASSFGLAAETQYF.

The J gene is TRBJ1-2, the V gene TRBV7-2; TRBD1 matches at 9 bases. Per the germline V gene, CDR1 is SGHTA and CDR2 is FQGNSA. V was clipped by 5 bases and J by 8 bases; unmatched bases: 6. The CDR3 loop spans 13 amino acids. The chain's CDR3 is CASSRGQGQGYTF. The CDR3 DNA is TGTGCCAGCAGCCGGGGACAGGGCCAGGGCTACACCTTC.

This sequence joins TRBV19 and TRBJ1-1, with D possibly being TRBD1 (5 bases). Per the germline V gene, CDR1 is LNHDA and CDR2 is SQIVND (reference sequence). This CDR3 has 13 amino acids. V was cut by 7 bases and J by 0 bases, with 9 bases left in between. CDR3 sequence reads: CASTGRVNTEAFF. The CDR3 DNA sequence: TGTGCCAGTACCGGCAGGGTGAACACTGAAGCTTTCTTT.

The CDR3 DNA reads as TGTGCCAGCAGCCCCGGAGGGTCCCGGAGGGATACGCAGTATTTT. Translating gives CASSPGGSRRDTQYF. V and J are TRBV5-4 and TRBJ2-3, with a possible D match to TRBD2 (6 bases). Germline loops: CDR1 SGHNT, CDR2 YYREEE (reference sequence). There are 15 residues in the CDR3. V lost 4 bases and J lost 6, with 18 bases in between.

The V call is TRBV19, the J call TRBJ1-6; no firm D call. The germline CDR1 and CDR2 sequences are LNHDA and SQIVND (reference sequence). V was shortened by 4 bases and J by 4 bases, with 8 bases between the two germline ends. CDR3 length: 14 amino acids. CDR3 bases: TGTGCCAGTAGTACTGTGGGTTATAATTCACCCCTCCACTTT. Translating gives CASSTVGYNSPLHF.

V gene TRBV30 combines with J gene TRBJ1-4; D is ambiguous. This CDR3 is built from 12 residues. Trimming cost V 8 bases and J 7 bases, with 14 bases left between them. Looked up from germline, CDR1 is GTSNPN and CDR2 is SVGIG (reference sequence). Here the CDR3 reads CAQSASGEKLFF. CDR3 DNA: TGTGCCCAGTCCGCGTCCGGTGAAAAACTGTTTTTT.

The chain links TRBV4-1 to TRBJ1-2; the D is unclear. The CDR3 spans 17 residues. V was pared by 1 base and J by 0 bases, with 15 bases between. Germline CDR1 and CDR2: MGHRA and YSYEKL. The DNA for the CDR3 is TGCGCCAGCAGCCAAGTATCGAGGACCGTAGCTAACTATGGCTACACCTTC. Protein product: CASSQVSRTVANYGYTF.

The rearrangement links TRBV7-9 to TRBJ1-4; 10 positions agree with TRBD1. This CDR3 comprises 17 residues. The germline V gene encodes CDR1 SEHNR and CDR2 FQNEAQ (reference sequence). Trimming took 5 bases from V and 0 from J; bases not matched to a gene: 6. The CDR3, as DNA: TGTGCCAGCAGCGTGGGACAGGGGCTTCCAACTAATGAAAAACTGTTTTTT. Translation gives CASSVGQGLPTNEKLFF.

The rearrangement joins TRBV4-1 to TRBJ2-7, with D perhaps TRBD2 (7 bases). V dropped 0 bases and J dropped 4 bases, with 13 bases sitting between them. Germline V lookup: CDR1 MGHRA, CDR2 YSYEKL. The CDR3 extends over 15 amino acids. CDR3 DNA sequence: TGCGCCAGCAGCCAAGATCCGGGGGGCTCGTACGAGCAGTACTTC. Translating it yields CASSQDPGGSYEQYF.

This clone was seen just once. The rearrangement joins TRBV19 to TRBJ1-2; 8 bases map to TRBD1. Germline assignment: CDR1 LNHDA and CDR2 SQIVND (reference sequence). The CDR3 sequence is 13 residues long. Losses at the gene ends were 6 bases for V and 8 bases for J; bases not matched to a gene: 8. Here the CDR3 reads CASRDGQGAGYTF. The CDR3, as DNA: TGTGCCAGTAGGGACGGACAGGGCGCGGGCTACACCTTC.

The genes are TRBV5-1 and TRBJ2-2; unclear D gene. V was shortened by 4 bases and J by 3 bases, with 10 bases between the two germline ends. Germline V gene sequence: CDR1 SGHRS, CDR2 YFSETQ. The CDR3 runs to 14 residues. This CDR3 reads CASSDQTYTGELFF. In nucleotides, the CDR3 is TGCGCCAGCAGCGATCAAACGTACACCGGGGAGCTGTTTTTT.

In its sample, this clone was seen a few times. The chain joins TRBV21-1 to TRBJ1-6; whether TRBD1, the table's D call, matches the DNA was not checked. TRBV21-1 is a pseudogene locus. The CDR3 is 18 amino acids. The CDR3 protein is CASSKFNQGADNNSPLHF. CDR3 in DNA: TGTGCCAGCAGCAAATTCAACCAGGGGGCAGACAATAATTCACCCCTCCACTTT.